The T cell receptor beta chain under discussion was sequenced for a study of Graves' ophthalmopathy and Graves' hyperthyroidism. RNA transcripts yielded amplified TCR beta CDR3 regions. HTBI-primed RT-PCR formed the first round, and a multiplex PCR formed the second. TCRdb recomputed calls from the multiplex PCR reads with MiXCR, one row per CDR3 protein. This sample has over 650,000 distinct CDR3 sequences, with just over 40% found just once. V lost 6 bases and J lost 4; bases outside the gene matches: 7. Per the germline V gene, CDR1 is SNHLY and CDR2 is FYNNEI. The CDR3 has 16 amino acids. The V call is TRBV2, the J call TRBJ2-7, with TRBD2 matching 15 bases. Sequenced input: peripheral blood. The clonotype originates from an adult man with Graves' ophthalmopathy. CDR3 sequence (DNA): TGTGCCAGCAGGTTCACCGGGACTAGCGGGAGGTACGAGCAGTACTTC. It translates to CASRFTGTSGRYEQYF.